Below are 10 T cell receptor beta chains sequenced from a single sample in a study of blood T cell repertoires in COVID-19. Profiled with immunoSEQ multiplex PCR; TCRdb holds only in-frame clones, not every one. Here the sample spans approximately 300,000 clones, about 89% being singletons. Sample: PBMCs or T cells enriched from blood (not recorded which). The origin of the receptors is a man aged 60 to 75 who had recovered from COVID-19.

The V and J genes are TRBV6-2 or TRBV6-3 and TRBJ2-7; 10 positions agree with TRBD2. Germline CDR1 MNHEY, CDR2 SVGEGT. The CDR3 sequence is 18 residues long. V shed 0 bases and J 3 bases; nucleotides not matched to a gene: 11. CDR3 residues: CASSYSRSEREGLYEQYF. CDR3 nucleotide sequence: TGTGCCAGCAGTTACTCGAGGAGTGAGCGGGAGGGGCTCTACGAGCAGTACTTC.

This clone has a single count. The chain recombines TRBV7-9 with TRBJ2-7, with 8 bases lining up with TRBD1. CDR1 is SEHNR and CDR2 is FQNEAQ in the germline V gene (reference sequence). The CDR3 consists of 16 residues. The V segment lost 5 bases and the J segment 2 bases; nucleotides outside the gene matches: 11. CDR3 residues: CASSDIDRGITYEQYF. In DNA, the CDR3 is TGTGCCAGCAGCGATATTGACAGGGGCATCACCTACGAGCAGTACTTC.

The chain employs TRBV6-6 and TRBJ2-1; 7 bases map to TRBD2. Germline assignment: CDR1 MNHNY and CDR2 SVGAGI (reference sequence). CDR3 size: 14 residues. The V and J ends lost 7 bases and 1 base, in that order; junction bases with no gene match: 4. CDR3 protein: CASKGTMSYNEQFF. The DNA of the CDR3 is TGTGCCAGCAAAGGGACTATGTCCTACAATGAGCAGTTCTTC.

CDR3 DNA: TGTGCCAGTAGTCCCGGACAGGACCGCTCCTATAATTCACCCCTCCACTTT. Translated: CASSPGQDRSYNSPLHF. The genes are TRBV19 and TRBJ1-6; 7 bases are shared with TRBD1. Germline values: CDR1 LNHDA, CDR2 SQIVND (reference sequence). The CDR3 loop spans 17 amino acids. Losses at the gene ends were 5 bases for V and 0 bases for J; bases not matched to a gene: 7.

The CDR3 nucleotides read TGTGCCAGCAGCCCGAGGACTAGCGGGGGCGCCACAGATACGCAGTATTTT. This codes for CASSPRTSGGATDTQYF. The chain employs TRBV7-6 and TRBJ2-3, with TRBD2 matching 13 bases. After removal of 5 bases from V and 2 bases from J, the junction contained 7 bases not matched to a gene. Germline CDR1 SGHVS, CDR2 FNYEAQ. CDR3 length equals 17 residues.

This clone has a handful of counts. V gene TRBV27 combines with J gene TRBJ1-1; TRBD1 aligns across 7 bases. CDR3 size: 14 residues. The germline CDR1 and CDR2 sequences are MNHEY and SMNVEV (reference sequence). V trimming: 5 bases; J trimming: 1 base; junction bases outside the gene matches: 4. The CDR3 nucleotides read TGTGCCAGCAGTCATAGACAGGGGAACACTGAAGCTTTCTTT. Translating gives CASSHRQGNTEAFF.

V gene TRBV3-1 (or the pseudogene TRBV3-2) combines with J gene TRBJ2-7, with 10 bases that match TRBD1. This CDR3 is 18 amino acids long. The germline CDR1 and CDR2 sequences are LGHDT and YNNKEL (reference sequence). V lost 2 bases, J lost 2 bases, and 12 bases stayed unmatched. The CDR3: CASSQRDRGRILTYEQYF. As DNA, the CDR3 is TGTGCCAGCAGCCAACGCGACAGGGGGCGAATTCTCACCTACGAGCAGTACTTC.

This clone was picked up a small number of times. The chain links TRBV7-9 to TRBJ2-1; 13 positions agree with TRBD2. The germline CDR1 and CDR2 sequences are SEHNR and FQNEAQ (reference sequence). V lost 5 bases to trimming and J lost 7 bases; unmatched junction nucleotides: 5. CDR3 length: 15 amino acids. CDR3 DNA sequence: TGTGCCAGCAGCGCCACACTAGCGGGAGGGAATGAGCAGTTCTTC. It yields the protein CASSATLAGGNEQFF.

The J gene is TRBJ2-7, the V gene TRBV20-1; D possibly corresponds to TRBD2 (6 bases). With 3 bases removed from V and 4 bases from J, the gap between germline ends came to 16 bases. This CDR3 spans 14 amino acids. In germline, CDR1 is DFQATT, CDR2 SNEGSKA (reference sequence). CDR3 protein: CSASFWRDGYEQYF. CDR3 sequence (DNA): TGCAGTGCTAGTTTTTGGCGGGATGGTTACGAGCAGTACTTC.

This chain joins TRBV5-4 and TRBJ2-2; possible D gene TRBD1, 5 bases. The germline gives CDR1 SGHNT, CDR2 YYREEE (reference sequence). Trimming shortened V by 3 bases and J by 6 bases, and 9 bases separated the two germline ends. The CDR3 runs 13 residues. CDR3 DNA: TGTGCCAGCAGCTACGTACAGGCCGGGGAGCTGTTTTTT. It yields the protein CASSYVQAGELFF.